Each of the 10 T cell receptor beta chains below was sequenced from the same sample in a study of blood T cell repertoires in COVID-19. Profiling relied on immunoSEQ multiplex PCR, and the TCRdb table lists in-frame clones only, not all of them. The profile shows fewer than 60,000 clones, 65% to 85% of them singletons. The source material was peripheral blood. Receptor source: a young man with COVID-19, enrolled during active disease.

This rearrangement joins TRBV5-4 to TRBJ2-1, with D possibly TRBD2 on 6 matching bases. CDR3 length: 16 amino acids. Germline values: CDR1 SGHNT, CDR2 YYREEE (reference sequence). The V end lost 1 base, the J end lost 4 bases, and 15 bases lay between the germline ends. CDR3 sequence: CASSLSGVGGYNEQFF. CDR3 sequence (DNA): TGTGCCAGCAGCTTGAGTGGGGTTGGGGGGTACAATGAGCAGTTCTTC.

The chain joins TRBV27 to TRBJ1-2; 9 bases are a match to TRBD1. This CDR3 contains 13 residues. The junction had 4 bases not matched to a gene; V was cut back by 5 bases and J by 6 bases. CDR1 MNHEY and CDR2 SMNVEV come from the germline V gene (reference sequence). The CDR3 nucleotides read TGTGCCAGCAGTGGGACAGGGAAGAATGGCTACACCTTC. It is translated as CASSGTGKNGYTF.

The genes are TRBV28 and TRBJ1-5; D unresolved. Trimming took 3 bases from V and 6 from J, leaving 3 bases between them. CDR1 and CDR2 (germline): MDHEN, SYDVKM. CDR3 length: 11 residues. CDR3 bases: TGTGCCAGCAGTTTCGGTCAGCCCCAGCATTTT. This gives the protein CASSFGQPQHF.

The rearrangement uses TRBV9 and TRBJ1-1; D not resolved. Trimming shortened V by 1 base and J by 1 base, and 5 bases separated the two germline ends. The CDR3 totals 13 residues. CDR1 SGDLS and CDR2 YYNGEE come from the germline V gene. In DNA, the CDR3 is TGTGCCAGCAGCGTACAGGCGAACACTGAAGCTTTCTTT. It is translated as CASSVQANTEAFF.

The chain has TRBV10-3 and TRBJ1-2; 8 bases match TRBD1. Trimming removed 7 bases from V and 2 bases from J; junction bases left unmatched: 6. This CDR3 region has 14 residues. CDR1 is ENHRY, CDR2 SYGVKD, per germline. The CDR3 DNA follows: TGTGCCATCAATCCCGGACAGGGCAACTATGGCTACACCTTC. Translating gives CAINPGQGNYGYTF.

By frequency in the sample, this clone is medium-sized (0.01 to 0.1%). The genes are TRBV6-4 and TRBJ2-5; 8 bases fit TRBD2. CDR1 is MRHNA, CDR2 SNTAGT, per germline. The V gene end was trimmed by 0 bases and the J gene end by 14 bases; junction bases not matched to a gene: 11. The CDR3 has 14 amino acids. DNA of the CDR3: TGTGCCAGCAGTGACTCCCCGGCGGGGAGCGGGAGATACTTC. Amino acids: CASSDSPAGSGRYF.

V and J are TRBV28 and TRBJ1-5; a weak D match, TRBD1 (6 bases). The CDR3 spans 14 residues. The germline V gene has CDR1 MDHEN and CDR2 SYDVKM. Trimming removed 8 bases from V and 2 bases from J, with 13 bases in between. The CDR3 protein is CASVWGLGNQPQHF. In nucleotides, the CDR3 is TGTGCCAGCGTTTGGGGGCTAGGCAATCAGCCCCAGCATTTT.

The table lists this clone with a few counts. The chain couples TRBV3-1 (or the pseudogene TRBV3-2) to TRBJ2-5, with D tentatively TRBD2 (5 bases). CDR1 is LGHDT, CDR2 YNNKEL, per germline (reference sequence). V was pared by 3 bases and J by 9 bases, with 20 bases between. The CDR3 loop spans 15 amino acids. The CDR3 coding sequence is TGTGCCAGCAGCCAGGGCCGGTCCGGGAATTGGGCCCAGTACTTC. The encoded protein is CASSQGRSGNWAQYF.

This clone was counted between two and nine times. This rearrangement joins TRBV7-2 to TRBJ1-5, with 9 nucleotides matching TRBD1. Germline CDR1 reads SGHTA; CDR2 reads FQGNSA. The CDR3 is made up of 13 amino acids. The V gene end was trimmed by 2 bases and the J gene end by 12 bases; junction bases not matched to a gene: 5. This CDR3 is CASSLSGDRDQHF. The CDR3 nucleotides are TGTGCCAGCAGCTTAAGTGGGGACAGGGACCAGCATTTT.

The chain recombines TRBV24-1 with TRBJ2-7, with 7 nucleotides matching TRBD1. V trimming: 4 bases; J trimming: 9 bases; junction bases outside the gene matches: 11. The germline CDR1 and CDR2 sequences are KGHDR and SFDVKD. The CDR3 totals 14 residues. In nucleotides, the CDR3 is TGTGCCACCAGTGACCCACAGGGGACGGCGGTGCAGTACTTC. Its protein is CATSDPQGTAVQYF.